What follows are 26 T cell receptor beta chains derived from one specimen sequenced in a study of prognosis after radiotherapy for stage I lung cancer. The genomic DNA TCR beta CDR3 region underwent two rounds of multiplex PCR. Primers targeting each individual TRBV and TRBJ gene were applied in first-round PCR. TCRdb reprocessed the multiplex PCR reads with MiXCR, giving one entry per CDR3 protein. Altogether about 34,000 distinct CDR3 sequences are present, around a third being singletons, with the ten largest covering 25% to 30%. This material consisted of PBMCs, taken before or after stereotactic body radiation therapy (not recorded which). The receptor set was obtained from a donor over 45 with non-small cell lung cancer.

The chain employs TRBV27 and TRBJ1-2, with TRBD1 matching over 9 bases. The germline CDR1 and CDR2 sequences are MNHEY and SMNVEV (reference sequence). Germline trimming cut 0 bases from V and 8 bases from J; bases unmatched to any gene: 10. The length of the CDR3 is 16 residues. CDR3 amino acids: CASSLSIAGQGQGYTF. CDR3 coding DNA: TGTGCCAGCAGTTTATCGATTGCGGGACAGGGACAGGGCTACACCTTC.

This clonotype was recorded many times. V gene TRBV2 combines with J gene TRBJ1-3; perhaps TRBD1 as D (6 bases). V was clipped by 8 bases and J by 0 bases, with 14 bases between them. The CDR3 has 15 residues. CDR1 and CDR2 from the germline V gene are SNHLY and FYNNEI. The CDR3 loop reads CASSGDTYSGNTIYF. CDR3 DNA: TGTGCCAGCTCTGGGGACACCTACTCTGGAAACACCATATATTTT.

The sample holds many counts of this clonotype. V is TRBV5-5 and J is TRBJ2-3, with 8 bases fitting TRBD2. V dropped 3 bases and J dropped 3; count of bases not matched to a gene: 9. Germline lookup yields CDR1 SGHKS and CDR2 YYEKEE (reference sequence). The CDR3 spans 16 residues. CDR3 protein: CASSSASGGDTDTQYF. The CDR3 DNA reads TGTGCCAGCAGCTCCGCCTCCGGGGGGGATACAGATACGCAGTATTTT. The full variable domain, rest sourced from reference TRBV5-5 and TRBJ2-3, is DAGVTQSPTHLIKTRGQQVTLRCSPISGHKSVSWYQQVLGQGPQFIFQYYEKEERGRGNFPDRFSARQFPNYSSELNVNALLLGDSALYLCASSSASGGDTDTQYFGPGTRLTVL.

This sequence joins TRBV12-3 or TRBV12-4 and TRBJ1-2; no clear D. The CDR3 is 14 amino acids. V lost 2 bases to trimming and J lost 2 bases, with 9 bases between them. Here the CDR3 reads CASSLRYINYGYTF. The CDR3 DNA follows: TGTGCCAGCAGTTTAAGGTACATAAACTATGGCTACACCTTC.

In regard to this clonotype: Germline and junction disagree at one end, which may indicate a read error. The rearrangement links TRBV3-1 to TRBJ2-6; 7 bases agree with TRBD1. This CDR3 has 18 residues. Germline V gene data show CDR1 as LGHDT and CDR2 as YNNKEL (reference sequence). Written as DNA, the CDR3 is TGTGTCAGCAGCCCGAGTTTTGGTAGGGGGCTTGGGGCCAACGTCCTGACTTTC. This gives the protein CVSSPSFGRGLGANVLTF.

To note about this clonotype: This probably arose from a read error, given a far larger clone one base away. The chain links TRBV6-9 to TRBJ2-7; tentative D call: TRBD1 (6 bases). The CDR3 has 15 residues. The V gene lost 7 bases and the J gene lost 4 bases, with 20 bases spanning the gap. Germline V CDR1 and CDR2: MNHGY, SVAAGI. CDR3 nucleotide sequence: TGTGCCAGCATTGGGCCGGTGGACAGATCATACGAGCAGTACTTC. Amino acid sequence: CASIGPVDRSYEQYF.

This clonotype was counted ten times or more. This rearrangement joins TRBV28 to TRBJ1-1; no reliable D call. The CDR3 has 15 residues. Trimming removed 5 bases from V and 6 bases from J, with 19 bases in between. Germline CDR1 reads MDHEN; CDR2 reads SYDVKM. Written as DNA, the CDR3 is TGTGCCAGCAGTCGTCCTTTGGGTCCGGACGCTGAAGCTTTCTTT. Protein sequence: CASSRPLGPDAEAFF.

This clonotype has ten or more counts. V is TRBV3-1 and J is TRBJ1-3; no definite D call. The germline V gene encodes CDR1 LGHDT and CDR2 YNNKEL (reference sequence). The length of the CDR3 is 15 residues. The V end was cut by 0 bases, the J end by 0 bases, with 6 bases between. CDR3 nucleotides: TGTGCCAGCAGCCAAGAGATGGTCTCTGGAAACACCATATATTTT. Amino acids: CASSQEMVSGNTIYF. Based on the CDR3 plus reference TRBV3-1 and TRBJ1-3, the full variable domain is DTAVSQTPKYLVTQMGNDKSIKCEQNLGHDTMYWYKQDSKKFLKIMFSYNNKELIINETVPNRFSPKSPDKAHLNLHINSLELGDSAVYFCASSQEMVSGNTIYFGEGSWLTVV.

The chain recombines TRBV5-8 with TRBJ2-6; D is ambiguous. The CDR3 has 14 amino acids. Trimming removed 3 bases from V and 2 bases from J, with 6 bases in between. In germline, CDR1 is SGHTS, CDR2 YDEGEE. CDR3 nucleotides: TGTGCCAGCAGCTCGATTACTGGGGCCAACGTCCTGACTTTC. This codes for CASSSITGANVLTF.

This clonotype was observed at least ten times. The rearrangement joins TRBV20-1 to TRBJ1-2, with D hard to call. Germline-derived CDR1 and CDR2 are DFQATT and SNEGSKA (reference sequence). This CDR3 has 13 amino acids. V was shortened by 4 bases and J by 4 bases, with 13 bases between the two germline ends. The CDR3 coding sequence is TGCAGTGCTATCCCCGCGGGAGCCTATGGCTACACCTTC. It translates to CSAIPAGAYGYTF.

This clonotype showed up many times. The chain is built from TRBV20-1 and TRBJ2-3, with TRBD2 matching over 10 bases. V lost 2 bases to trimming and J lost 0 bases; unmatched junction nucleotides: 14. The CDR3 length is 19 residues. CDR1 is DFQATT and CDR2 is SNEGSKA in the germline V gene (reference sequence). The CDR3 here is CSARPLTSGASQSTDTQYF. The DNA for the CDR3 is TGCAGTGCTAGACCTTTAACTAGCGGGGCCTCCCAAAGCACAGATACGCAGTATTTT.

This clonotype was seen at least ten times. J is TRBJ1-2 and V is TRBV2; D is perhaps TRBD1 (5 bases). The CDR3 covers 15 residues. V was cut by 3 bases and J by 4 bases, with 15 bases left in between. Germline CDR1 and CDR2: SNHLY and FYNNEI. The chain's CDR3 is CASSDLPTVIYGYTF. The CDR3 coding sequence is TGTGCCAGCAGTGACTTACCGACAGTTATCTATGGCTACACCTTC.

This clonotype was seen many times. The genes are TRBV7-6 and TRBJ2-2, with TRBD2 matching over 9 bases. This CDR3 region has 17 residues. Trimming cost V 1 base and J 4 bases; bases outside gene matches: 7. Germline assignment: CDR1 SGHVS and CDR2 FNYEAQ. CDR3 bases: TGTGCCAGCAGCTTAGTATCGGCGGGGGGGAGCACCGGGGAGCTGTTTTTT. It encodes CASSLVSAGGSTGELFF. Drawing the rest from reference TRBV7-6 and TRBJ2-2, the complete variable domain is GAGVSQSPRYKVTKRGQDVALRCDPISGHVSLYWYRQALGQGPEFLTYFNYEAQQDKSGLPNDRFSAERPEGSISTLTIQRTEQRDSAMYRCASSLVSAGGSTGELFFGEGSRLTVL.

As for this clonotype: A far larger clone is one base from this, pointing to a likely read error. The rearrangement uses TRBV6-8 and TRBJ2-1; the match to TRBD2 covers 10 bases. V was clipped by 8 bases and J by 2 bases; unmatched bases: 9. In germline, CDR1 is MNHGY, CDR2 SAAAGT. The CDR3 contains 16 residues. For the CDR3, the DNA is TGTGCCAGCGGCGAGCGGGGGGGATCGGCCTACAATGAGCAGTTCTTC. Residues: CASGERGGSAYNEQFF.

This clonotype appeared many times. This chain links TRBV20-1 with TRBJ2-1, with D unclear. The V end lost 3 bases, the J end lost 6 bases, and 6 bases lay between the germline ends. The CDR3 extends over 11 amino acids. Germline loops: CDR1 DFQATT, CDR2 SNEGSKA (reference sequence). CDR3 nucleotides: TGCAGTGCTAGTAACGTCAATGAGCAGTTCTTC. It codes for CSASNVNEQFF.

Concerning this clonotype: A far bigger clonotype differs at one base, so this is likely a read error. This chain joins TRBV5-8 and TRBJ2-3; TRBD2 matches at 9 bases. V shed 2 bases, J shed 4 bases, and the junction held 11 bases outside the gene matches. The CDR3 totals 17 residues. The germline gives CDR1 SGHTS, CDR2 YDEGEE. CDR3 residues: CASSFIGGGAAADTQYF. For the CDR3, the DNA is TGTGCCAGCAGCTTTATTGGCGGGGGGGCCGCAGCAGATACGCAGTATTTT.

This clonotype was seen repeatedly, ten times or more. CDR3 DNA sequence: TGTGCCAGCAGCTTGTGGGGCAGAAACCCGAACACTGAAGCTTTCTTT. This sequence encodes CASSLWGRNPNTEAFF. The gene calls are TRBV5-5 and TRBJ1-1, with D perhaps TRBD1 (5 bases). The CDR3 contains 16 residues. Trimming removed 1 base at V and 1 base at J, with 14 bases between. The germline CDR1 and CDR2 sequences are SGHKS and YYEKEE (reference sequence).

A word on this clonotype: A clone one base away is much larger, so this may be a read error. The V and J genes are TRBV7-9 and TRBJ2-5; no clear D. The V end lost 1 base, the J end lost 9 bases, and 12 bases lay between the germline ends. The CDR3 is 13 residues long. Per the germline V gene, CDR1 is SEHNR and CDR2 is FQNEAQ (reference sequence). The CDR3 is CASSLGTLEAQYF. The CDR3 coding sequence is TGTGCCAGCAGCTTAGGGACCCTCGAGGCCCAGTACTTC.

In its sample, this clonotype was seen many times. The CDR3: CASSLGTPNLLSGNTIYF. As DNA, the CDR3 is TGTGCCAGCTCCCTAGGGACACCCAACCTACTCTCTGGAAACACCATATATTTT. The V gene is TRBV18, the J gene TRBJ1-3; the D gene is possibly TRBD1 (6 bases). The CDR3 is 18 residues long. Trimming left V 6 bases short and J 0 bases short, with 21 bases between. The germline gives CDR1 KGHSH, CDR2 LQKENI.

This clonotype was seen ten or more times. J is TRBJ2-7 and V is TRBV18, with D possibly being TRBD1 (7 bases). Trimming took off 3 bases at V and 4 bases at J, with 16 bases between the two ends. CDR1 is KGHSH, CDR2 LQKENI, per germline. The CDR3 extends over 15 amino acids. CDR3 nucleotides: TGTGCCAGCTCACCGTCCCAGGGGGAGGAGTACGAGCAGTACTTC. Translating it yields CASSPSQGEEYEQYF.

This clonotype was counted many times. The V gene is TRBV9, the J gene TRBJ2-2, with 7 bases fitting TRBD2. J lost 6 bases, V lost 4 bases, and 3 bases had no gene match. The germline V gene encodes CDR1 SGDLS and CDR2 YYNGEE. This CDR3 is built from 13 residues. The CDR3 DNA reads as TGTGCCAGCAGCTTGGGGGGGGCCGGGGAGCTGTTTTTT. This gives the protein CASSLGGAGELFF. The full variable domain, its missing parts supplied by reference TRBV9 and TRBJ2-2, is DSGVTQTPKHLITATGQRVTLRCSPRSGDLSVYWYQQSLDQGLQFLIQYYNGEERAKGNILERFSAQQFPDLHSELNLSSLELGDSALYFCASSLGGAGELFFGEGSRLTVL.

This clonotype appeared many times. J is TRBJ2-1 and V is TRBV12-3 or TRBV12-4, with TRBD1 as a possible D gene (5 bases). The CDR3 has 15 residues. V lost 6 bases and J 1 base, leaving 13 bases between the germline ends. CDR3 sequence (DNA): TGTGCCAGCAGCCCTGGGGCGGAATCCTACAATGAGCAGTTCTTC. Protein sequence: CASSPGAESYNEQFF.

The count of this clonotype is one. The genes are TRBV20-1 and TRBJ1-2, with 7 nucleotides matching TRBD1. After removal of 6 bases from V and 5 bases from J, the junction contained 18 bases not matched to a gene. The CDR3 totals 16 residues. CDR1 is DFQATT, CDR2 SNEGSKA, per germline (reference sequence). CDR3 coding DNA: TGCAGTGCCCCCGTGACAGGGTGCGAGATATGGTATGGCTACACCTTC. This gives the protein CSAPVTGCEIWYGYTF.

This clonotype was seen repeatedly, ten times or more. This sequence joins TRBV3-1 and TRBJ2-7; possibly TRBD2 for D (6 bases). The CDR3 consists of 14 residues. Per germline, CDR1 LGHDT and CDR2 YNNKEL (reference sequence). The V end lost 4 bases, the J end lost 0 bases, and 10 bases lay between the germline ends. The CDR3 DNA reads TGTGCCAGCAGCCCGCGGGGTAGCTCCTACGAGCAGTACTTC. The encoded protein is CASSPRGSSYEQYF.

This clonotype was recorded once. A junction end diverges from the germline sequence, so it may reflect a read error. The rearrangement uses TRBV15 and TRBJ2-3; D gene ambiguous. There are 14 residues in the CDR3. From germline, CDR1 is LNHNV and CDR2 YYDKDF (reference sequence). This CDR3 reads CATSGDSLTDTQYF. Here the CDR3 DNA reads TGTGCCACCAGCGGAGATTCCCTCACAGATACGCAGTATTTT.

The sample holds a few counts of this clonotype. With only one base between it and a far larger clone, this is likely a read error. The chain combines TRBV6-2 or TRBV6-3 with TRBJ2-7; the D gene is possibly TRBD2 (5 bases). The length of the CDR3 is 15 residues. V dropped 4 bases and J dropped 6 bases, with 19 bases sitting between them. Germline V gene data show CDR1 as MNHEY and CDR2 as SVGEGT. For the CDR3, the DNA is TGTGCCAGCAGTTCCACATCAGCGGTGATTTCCGAGCAGTACTTC. Residues: CASSSTSAVISEQYF.